These 4 T cell receptor beta chains were sequenced from one sample in a study of CD8 T cells in Susac syndrome. An amount of RNA that ranged from about 0.45 to 1 ug was reverse transcribed with random hexamers. One entry per CDR3 protein, called by TCRdb with MiXCR from the immunoSEQ multiplex PCR reads. The sample lists around 130,000 distinct CDR3 sequences; 94% were seen once. Source material: CD4+ T cells from PBMCs. The receptors shown here come from a human donor in good health.

J is TRBJ2-7 and V is TRBV20-1, with 11 bases identical to TRBD2. Trimming cost V 0 bases and J 3 bases; bases outside gene matches: 4. The CDR3 length is 15 residues. Germline V gene data show CDR1 as DFQATT and CDR2 as SNEGSKA (reference sequence). CDR3 sequence (DNA): TGCAGTGCTAGAGAGGGGGGGACTAGCGGCTACGAGCAGTACTTC. This gives the protein CSAREGGTSGYEQYF.

The V call is TRBV10-3, the J call TRBJ2-5; tentative D call: TRBD2 (6 bases). V gave up 9 bases and J gave up 4 bases, with 21 bases separating them. Germline values: CDR1 ENHRY, CDR2 SYGVKD. The CDR3 totals 15 residues. The CDR3 loop is CAIRGSTGLRETQYF. The DNA of the CDR3 is TGTGCCATAAGAGGATCAACAGGACTAAGAGAGACCCAGTACTTC.

The chain joins TRBV2 to TRBJ1-5; 11 bases align to TRBD1. Germline CDR1 and CDR2: SNHLY and FYNNEI. This CDR3 comprises 17 residues. The trim removed 6 bases at V and 2 bases at J, leaving 9 bases unmatched. The CDR3 reads CASSPGQGVFGNQPQHF. The CDR3 nucleotides are TGTGCCAGCAGCCCGGGACAGGGGGTTTTCGGCAATCAGCCCCAGCATTTT.

The chain is built from TRBV12-3 or TRBV12-4 and TRBJ1-1; D is perhaps TRBD1 (6 bases). This CDR3 has 16 residues. Between the trimmed V and J ends, which lost 7 bases and 5 bases, there was a span of 23 bases. This CDR3 is CASTDSGARGGTEAFF. Written as DNA, the CDR3 is TGTGCCAGCACGGACAGCGGAGCGAGAGGAGGGACTGAAGCTTTCTTT.